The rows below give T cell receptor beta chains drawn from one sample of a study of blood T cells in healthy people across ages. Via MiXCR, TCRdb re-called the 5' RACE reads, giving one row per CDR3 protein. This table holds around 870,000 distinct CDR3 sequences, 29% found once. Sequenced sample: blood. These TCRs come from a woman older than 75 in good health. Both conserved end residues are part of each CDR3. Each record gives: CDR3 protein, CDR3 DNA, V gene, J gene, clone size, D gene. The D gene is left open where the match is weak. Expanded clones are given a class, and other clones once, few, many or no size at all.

CDR3 protein: CASSPQRTGYEQYF
CDR3 DNA: TGTGCCAGCAGCCCTCAAAGGACAGGCTACGAGCAGTACTTC
V gene: TRBV9
J gene: TRBJ2-7
clone size: many
D gene: TRBD1

CDR3 protein: CASSLTGGLFF
CDR3 DNA: TGTGCCAGCTCCCTGACTGGTGGGCTGTTTTTT
V gene: TRBV2
J gene: TRBJ2-2
clone size: few
D gene: NA

CDR3 protein: CASSQMIQGRRDTQYF
CDR3 DNA: TGTGCCAGCAGCCAGATGATACAGGGGCGGCGAGATACGCAGTATTTT
V gene: TRBV14
J gene: TRBJ2-3
clone size: few
D gene: TRBD1

CDR3 protein: CASRYWDGDYEQYF
CDR3 DNA: TGTGCCAGCAGGTACTGGGACGGCGACTACGAGCAGTACTTC
V gene: TRBV6-2/TRBV6-3
J gene: TRBJ2-7
clone size: NA
D gene: NA

CDR3 protein: CASSLADQGPYNSPLHF
CDR3 DNA: TGTGCCAGCAGCTTAGCGGATCAGGGACCCTATAATTCACCCCTCCACTTT
V gene: TRBV7-2
J gene: TRBJ1-6
clone size: many
D gene: NA

CDR3 protein: CASSEGAIGDTQYF
CDR3 DNA: TGTGCCAGCAGCGAAGGAGCTATCGGCGATACGCAGTATTTT
V gene: TRBV2
J gene: TRBJ2-3
clone size: NA
D gene: NA

CDR3 protein: CASSDDLYEQYF
CDR3 DNA: TGTGCCAGCAGTGATGACCTCTACGAGCAGTACTTC
V gene: TRBV6-1
J gene: TRBJ2-7
clone size: NA
D gene: NA

CDR3 protein: CSAVRDSYEQYF
CDR3 DNA: TGCAGTGCCGTCAGGGACTCCTACGAGCAGTACTTC
V gene: TRBV20-1
J gene: TRBJ2-7
clone size: NA
D gene: NA

CDR3 protein: CASSARSGRTNYGYTF
CDR3 DNA: TGTGCCAGCAGCGCCAGGTCGGGCCGGACTAACTATGGCTACACCTTC
V gene: TRBV11-2
J gene: TRBJ1-2
clone size: once
D gene: NA

CDR3 protein: CALEVGLAGTGELFF
CDR3 DNA: TGTGCTTTAGAAGTAGGGCTAGCCGGCACCGGGGAGCTGTTTTTT
V gene: TRBV7-2
J gene: TRBJ2-2
clone size: NA
D gene: NA

CDR3 protein: CASSWGGPPTDTQYF
CDR3 DNA: TGTGCCAGTTCGTGGGGGGGCCCCCCCACAGATACGCAGTATTTT
V gene: TRBV6-1
J gene: TRBJ2-3
clone size: NA
D gene: NA